This T cell receptor beta chain was sequenced for a study of neoadjuvant anti-PD-1 for oral cavity cancer. Study-wide findings and caveats: Each response group had just a few patients in TCR analyses.

The assay was immunoSEQ multiplex PCR, and TCRdb's table has in-frame clones only and misses some. The table shows 14,000 or so clones, with around 62% occurring only once. In regard to this clone: What it recognizes is unknown.

The CDR3 covers 14 residues. Germline values: CDR1 SGHRS, CDR2 YFSETQ. With 4 bases clipped from V and 3 bases from J, the junction kept 6 bases outside the gene matches. Specimen: PBMCs, collected before nivolumab (anti-PD-1) treatment. The chain links TRBV5-1 to TRBJ2-5, with 7 bases fitting TRBD1. This TCR was recovered from a person aged 35-79 years with oral cavity squamous cell carcinoma. The CDR3 is CASSPHRGKETQYF. Here the CDR3 DNA reads TGCGCCAGCAGCCCCCACAGGGGTAAAGAGACCCAGTACTTC.